This T cell receptor beta chain was documented in a study of blood T cell repertoires in COVID-19. CDR1 SEHNR and CDR2 FQNEAQ come from the germline V gene (reference sequence). V lost 5 bases, J lost 3 bases, and 3 bases stayed unmatched. This CDR3 has 14 amino acids. Assay: immunoSEQ multiplex PCR; the TCRdb copy retains only in-frame clones and omits some. The sample records hundreds of thousands of clones, over 80% being singletons. Recruits, aged roughly 18 to 100 years, lived in some 25 US areas. Cohort 3 recovered donors had two negative PCRs, clearance, or symptom resolution. The clonotype was recovered from a woman aged 40 to 50 who had recovered from COVID-19. The rearrangement joins TRBV7-9 to TRBJ1-4; 7 nucleotides match TRBD1. The sequenced material came from PBMCs or T cells enriched from blood (not recorded which). The CDR3, as DNA: TGTGCCAGCAGCACAGGACAGGCTAATGAAAAACTGTTTTTT. Protein sequence: CASSTGQANEKLFF.